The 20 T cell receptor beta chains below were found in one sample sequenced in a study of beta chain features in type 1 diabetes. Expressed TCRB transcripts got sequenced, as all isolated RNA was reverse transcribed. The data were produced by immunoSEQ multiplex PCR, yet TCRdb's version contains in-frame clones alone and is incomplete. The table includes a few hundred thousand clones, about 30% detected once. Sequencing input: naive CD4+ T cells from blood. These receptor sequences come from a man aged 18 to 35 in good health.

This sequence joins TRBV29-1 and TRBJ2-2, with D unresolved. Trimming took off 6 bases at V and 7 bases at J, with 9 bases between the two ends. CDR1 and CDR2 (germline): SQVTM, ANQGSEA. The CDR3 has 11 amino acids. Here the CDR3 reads CSVGSGGELFF. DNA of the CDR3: TGCAGCGTCGGGTCGGGCGGGGAGCTGTTTTTT.

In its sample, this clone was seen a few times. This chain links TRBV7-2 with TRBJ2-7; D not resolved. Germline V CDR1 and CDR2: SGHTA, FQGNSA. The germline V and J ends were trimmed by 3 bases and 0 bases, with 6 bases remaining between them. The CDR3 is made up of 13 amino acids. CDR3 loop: CASSFSSSYEQYF. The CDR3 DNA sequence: TGTGCCAGCAGCTTCAGCAGCTCCTACGAGCAGTACTTC.

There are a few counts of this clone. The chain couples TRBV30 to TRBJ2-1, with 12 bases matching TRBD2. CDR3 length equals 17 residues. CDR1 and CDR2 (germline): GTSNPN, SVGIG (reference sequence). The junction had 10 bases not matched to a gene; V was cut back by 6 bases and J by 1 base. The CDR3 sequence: CACTSGRPFGSYNEQFF. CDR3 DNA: TGTGCCTGCACTAGCGGGAGGCCGTTTGGGTCCTACAATGAGCAGTTCTTC.

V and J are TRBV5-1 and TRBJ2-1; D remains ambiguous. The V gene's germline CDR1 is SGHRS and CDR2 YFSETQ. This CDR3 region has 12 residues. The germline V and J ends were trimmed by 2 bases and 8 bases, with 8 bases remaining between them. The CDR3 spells CASSFSLDEQFF. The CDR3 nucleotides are TGCGCCAGCAGCTTTTCCCTAGATGAGCAGTTCTTC.

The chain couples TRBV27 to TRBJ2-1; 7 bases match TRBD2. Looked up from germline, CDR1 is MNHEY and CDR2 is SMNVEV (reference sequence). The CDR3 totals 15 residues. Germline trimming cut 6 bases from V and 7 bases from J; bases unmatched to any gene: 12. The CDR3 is CASRPPGLGGNEQFF. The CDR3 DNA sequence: TGTGCCAGCAGGCCCCCCGGACTAGGAGGTAATGAGCAGTTCTTC.

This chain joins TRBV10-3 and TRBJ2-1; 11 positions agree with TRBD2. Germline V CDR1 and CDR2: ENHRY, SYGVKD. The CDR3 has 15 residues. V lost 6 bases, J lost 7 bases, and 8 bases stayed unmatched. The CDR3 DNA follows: TGTGCCATCAGGGCTGTTGGGACTAGCGGTAATGAGCAGTTCTTC. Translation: CAIRAVGTSGNEQFF.

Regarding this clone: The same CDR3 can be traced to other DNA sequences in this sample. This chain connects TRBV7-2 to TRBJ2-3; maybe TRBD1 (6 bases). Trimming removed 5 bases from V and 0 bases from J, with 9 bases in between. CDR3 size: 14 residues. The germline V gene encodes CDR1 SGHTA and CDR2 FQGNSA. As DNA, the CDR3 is TGTGCCAGCAGCCTGGACAGTAGCACAGATACGCAGTATTTT. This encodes CASSLDSSTDTQYF.

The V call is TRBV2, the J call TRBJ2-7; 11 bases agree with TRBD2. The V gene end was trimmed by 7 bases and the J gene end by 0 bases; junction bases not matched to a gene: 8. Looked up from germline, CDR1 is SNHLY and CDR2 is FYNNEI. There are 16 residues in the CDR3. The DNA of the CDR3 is TGTGCCAGCATCGAGGGAGGGACTAGCGGCTCCTACGAGCAGTACTTC. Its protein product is CASIEGGTSGSYEQYF. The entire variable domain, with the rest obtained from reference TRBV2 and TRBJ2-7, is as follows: EPEVTQTPSHQVTQMGQEVILRCVPISNHLYFYWYRQILGQKVEFLVSFYNNEISEKSEIFDDQFSVERPDGSNFTLKIRSTKLEDSAMYFCASIEGGTSGSYEQYFGPGTRLTVT.

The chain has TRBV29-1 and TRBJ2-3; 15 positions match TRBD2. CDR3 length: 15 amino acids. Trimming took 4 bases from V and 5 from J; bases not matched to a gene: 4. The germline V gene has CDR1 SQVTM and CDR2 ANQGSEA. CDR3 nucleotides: TGCAGCGTTGGAGGGACTAGCGGGAGGCAAGATACGCAGTATTTT. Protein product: CSVGGTSGRQDTQYF.

In nucleotides, the CDR3 is TGTGCCAGCAGCGTAGAGGGGAGGAACACCGGGGAGCTGTTTTTT. It specifies CASSVEGRNTGELFF. The J gene is TRBJ2-2, the V gene TRBV9; D tentatively fits TRBD1 or TRBD2 (5 bases each). Trimming cost V 0 bases and J 1 base, with 7 bases left between them. Looked up from germline, CDR1 is SGDLS and CDR2 is YYNGEE. This CDR3 has 15 residues. The whole variable domain, remainder taken from reference TRBV9 and TRBJ2-2, is DSGVTQTPKHLITATGQRVTLRCSPRSGDLSVYWYQQSLDQGLQFLIQYYNGEERAKGNILERFSAQQFPDLHSELNLSSLELGDSALYFCASSVEGRNTGELFFGEGSRLTVL.

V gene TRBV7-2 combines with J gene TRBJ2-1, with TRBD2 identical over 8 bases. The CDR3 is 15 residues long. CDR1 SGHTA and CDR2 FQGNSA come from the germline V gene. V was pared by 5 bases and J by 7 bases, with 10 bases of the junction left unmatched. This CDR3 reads CASSAPGLGGNEQFF. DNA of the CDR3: TGTGCCAGCAGCGCACCGGGACTAGGAGGGAATGAGCAGTTCTTC. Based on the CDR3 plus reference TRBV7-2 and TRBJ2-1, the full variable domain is GAGVSQSPSNKVTEKGKDVELRCDPISGHTALYWYRQSLGQGLEFLIYFQGNSAPDKSGLPSDRFSAERTGGSVSTLTIQRTQQEDSAVYLCASSAPGLGGNEQFFGPGTRLTVL.

CDR3 bases: TGTGCCAGCAGCCCCAGGGTTTCCGCGAACACCGGGGAGCTGTTTTTT. Translated, it gives CASSPRVSANTGELFF. The chain uses TRBV7-2 and TRBJ2-2, with a tentative D call TRBD1 (5 bases). Trimming removed 5 bases from V and 0 bases from J, with 13 bases in between. This CDR3 region has 16 residues. CDR1 and CDR2 (germline): SGHTA, FQGNSA.

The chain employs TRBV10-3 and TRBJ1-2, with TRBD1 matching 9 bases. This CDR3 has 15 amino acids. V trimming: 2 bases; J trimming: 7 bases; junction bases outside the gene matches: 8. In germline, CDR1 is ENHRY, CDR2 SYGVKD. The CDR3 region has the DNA TGTGCCATCAGTGAGCCAGAAGGACAGGGGTTTGGCTACACCTTC. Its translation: CAISEPEGQGFGYTF.

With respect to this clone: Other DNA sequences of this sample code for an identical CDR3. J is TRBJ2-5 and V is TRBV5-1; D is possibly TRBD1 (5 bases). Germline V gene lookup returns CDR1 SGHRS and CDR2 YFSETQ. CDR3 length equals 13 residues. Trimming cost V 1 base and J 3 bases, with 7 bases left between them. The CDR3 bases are TGCGCCAGCAGCTTGACAGGAGAAGAGACCCAGTACTTC. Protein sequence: CASSLTGEETQYF.

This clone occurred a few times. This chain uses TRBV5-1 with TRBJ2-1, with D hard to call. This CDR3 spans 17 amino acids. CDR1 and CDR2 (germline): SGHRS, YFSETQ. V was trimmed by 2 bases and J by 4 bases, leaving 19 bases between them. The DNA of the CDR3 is TGCGCCAGCAGCTTTAACACCATTCATCCCGCTTACAATGAGCAGTTCTTC. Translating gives CASSFNTIHPAYNEQFF.

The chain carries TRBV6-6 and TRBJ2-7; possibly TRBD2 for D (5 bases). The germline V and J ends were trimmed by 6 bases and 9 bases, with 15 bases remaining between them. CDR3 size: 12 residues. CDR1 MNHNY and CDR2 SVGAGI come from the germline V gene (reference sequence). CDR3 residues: CASSQASLGQYF. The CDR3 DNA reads TGTGCCAGCAGCCAGGCTAGCTTAGGGCAGTACTTC.

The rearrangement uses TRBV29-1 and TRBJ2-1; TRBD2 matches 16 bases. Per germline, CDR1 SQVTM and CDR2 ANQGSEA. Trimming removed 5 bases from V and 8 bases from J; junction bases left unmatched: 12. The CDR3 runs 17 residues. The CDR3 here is CSVRNPGLAGGPDEQFF. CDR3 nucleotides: TGCAGCGTTAGAAATCCGGGACTAGCGGGAGGGCCTGATGAGCAGTTCTTC.

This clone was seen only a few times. The CDR3 spells CASSRQGGAEAFF. In nucleotides, the CDR3 is TGTGCCAGCAGTCGCCAGGGCGGGGCTGAAGCTTTCTTT. The V gene is TRBV27, the J gene TRBJ1-1, with D maybe TRBD1 (5 bases). Germline V gene lookup returns CDR1 MNHEY and CDR2 SMNVEV (reference sequence). This CDR3 region has 13 residues. Trimming left V 5 bases short and J 6 bases short, with 13 bases between.

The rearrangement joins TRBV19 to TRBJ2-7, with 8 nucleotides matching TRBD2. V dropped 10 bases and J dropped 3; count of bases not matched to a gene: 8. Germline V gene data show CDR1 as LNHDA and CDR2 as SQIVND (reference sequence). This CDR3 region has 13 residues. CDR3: CATKGLDRYEQYF. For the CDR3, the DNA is TGTGCCACCAAGGGACTAGATCGCTACGAGCAGTACTTC.

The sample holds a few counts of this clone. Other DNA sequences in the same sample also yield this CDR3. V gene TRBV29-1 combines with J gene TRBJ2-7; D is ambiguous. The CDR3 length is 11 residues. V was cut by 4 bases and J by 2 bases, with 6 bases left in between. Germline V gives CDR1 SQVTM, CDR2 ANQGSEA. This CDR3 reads CSVAQAYEQYF. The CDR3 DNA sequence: TGCAGCGTTGCCCAGGCCTACGAGCAGTACTTC.